This T cell receptor (beta chain) emerged from a study of control samples from healthy donors and cancer patients. The repertoire was sequenced with immunoSEQ multiplex PCR; TCRdb's copy has only in-frame clones and lacks some. The sample lists 350,000 to 450,000 clones; 80% to 95% were seen once. V dropped 6 bases and J dropped 4; count of bases not matched to a gene: 4. CDR1 and CDR2 from the germline V gene are MDHEN and SYDVKM. This CDR3 comprises 15 residues. The origin of this receptor is a man aged 35-49 years with head and neck cancer. This chain uses TRBV28 with TRBJ2-3, with TRBD2 identical over 13 bases. Source material: PBMCs. The CDR3 region is CASRRTSGRADTQYF. The CDR3 DNA is TGTGCCAGCAGGAGAACTAGCGGGAGGGCAGATACGCAGTATTTT.